This entry is about one T cell receptor (beta chain). Its antigen remains unidentified. TCRdb reprocessed the 5' RACE reads via MiXCR and lists one record per CDR3 protein. The sample yields 450,000 to 650,000 distinct CDR3 sequences, 9.6% seen once. The entry originates in a study of identical twins. The V end was cut by 8 bases, the J end by 6 bases, with 11 bases between. This CDR3 contains 12 residues. Germline CDR1 reads ENHRY; CDR2 reads SYGVKD. General study results and limits: Rather than following the same donors, the conclusions depended on cross-sectional statistical analysis. Within cord blood, abundant beta clonotypes carried fewer insertions, but memory repertoires showed no such trend. Models underestimated how often monozygotic twins shared out-of-frame TCR alpha.

In addition, the sample was reused for a study of yellow fever vaccine responses in identical twins. That paper notes: Twins' vaccine T cell response reportedly gave the appearance of partial convergence and partial personalization.

This TCR was recovered from a woman in her late teens or twenties in good health. Sequenced: PBMCs. This rearrangement joins TRBV10-3 to TRBJ2-1; D may match TRBD1 or TRBD2 (5 bases each). This CDR3 is CAIGDLANEQFF. The DNA of the CDR3 is TGTGCCATCGGGGACCTCGCCAATGAGCAGTTCTTC.